The clone carrying this TCR beta chain was found many times. Its specificity is unknown. The length of the CDR3 is 15 residues. Germline V gene data show CDR1 as LGHNA and CDR2 as YNFKEQ. Trimming cost V 0 bases and J 2 bases, with 7 bases left between them. TCRdb independently ran MiXCR on the RT-PCR reads; one entry per CDR3 protein. The table lists about 500,000 distinct CDR3 sequences, more than 15% of them singletons. This entry belongs to a study of response to subunit inactivated influenza vaccine. Study-wide findings and caveats: Authors proposed each seasonal influenza vaccination draws in few new T cells.

The rearrangement links TRBV4-2 to TRBJ2-2; D unclear. The source of this sequence is a man aged 45 to 70 who received an inactivated influenza vaccine. The sample was CD4+ T cells sorted from PBMCs, taken around 25 months after vaccination. This CDR3 is CASSQDLGNTGELFF. DNA of the CDR3: TGTGCCAGCAGCCAAGATTTGGGCAACACCGGGGAGCTGTTTTTT.